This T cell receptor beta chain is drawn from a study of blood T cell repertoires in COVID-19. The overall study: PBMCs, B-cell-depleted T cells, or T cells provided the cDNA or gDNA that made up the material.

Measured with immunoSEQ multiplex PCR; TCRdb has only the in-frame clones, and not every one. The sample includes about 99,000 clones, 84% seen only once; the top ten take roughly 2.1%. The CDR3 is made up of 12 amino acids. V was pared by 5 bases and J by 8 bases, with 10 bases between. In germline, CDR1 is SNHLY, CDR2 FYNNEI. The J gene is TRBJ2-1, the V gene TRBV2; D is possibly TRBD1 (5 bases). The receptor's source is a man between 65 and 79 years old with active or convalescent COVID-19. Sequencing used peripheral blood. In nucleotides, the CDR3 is TGTGCCAGCAGTAGACAGTTTGATGAGCAGTTCTTC. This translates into CASSRQFDEQFF.